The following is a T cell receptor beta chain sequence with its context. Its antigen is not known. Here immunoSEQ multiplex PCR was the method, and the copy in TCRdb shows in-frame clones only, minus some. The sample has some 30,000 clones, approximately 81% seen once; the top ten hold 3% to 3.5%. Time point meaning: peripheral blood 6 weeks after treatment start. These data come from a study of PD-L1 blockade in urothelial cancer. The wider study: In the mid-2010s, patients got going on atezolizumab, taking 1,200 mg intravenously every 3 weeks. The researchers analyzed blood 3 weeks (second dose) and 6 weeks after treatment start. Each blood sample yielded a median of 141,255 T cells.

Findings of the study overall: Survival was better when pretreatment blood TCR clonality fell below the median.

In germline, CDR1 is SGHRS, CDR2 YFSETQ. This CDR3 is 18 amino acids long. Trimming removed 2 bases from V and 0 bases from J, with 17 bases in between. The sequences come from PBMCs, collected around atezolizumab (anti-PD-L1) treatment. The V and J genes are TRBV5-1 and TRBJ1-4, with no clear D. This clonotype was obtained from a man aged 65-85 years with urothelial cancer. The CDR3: CASSFFGRNGATNEKLFF. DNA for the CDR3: TGCGCCAGCAGCTTTTTTGGGAGAAATGGAGCAACTAATGAAAAACTGTTTTTT.